This T cell receptor beta chain emerged from a study of blood T cell repertoires in COVID-19. Study-level information: From T cells, B-cell-depleted T cells, or PBMCs came the material, which was cDNA or gDNA.

Profiled with immunoSEQ multiplex PCR; TCRdb holds only in-frame clones, not every one. Found here are some 160,000 clones, about 82% of them singletons; the top ten hold 6% to 7.5%. V lost 0 bases to trimming and J lost 4 bases, with 9 bases between them. This CDR3 has 14 residues. Germline-derived CDR1 and CDR2 are SNHLY and FYNNEI. The chain recombines TRBV2 with TRBJ1-1; D is unclear. This receptor was obtained from a man aged 70 or older with active or convalescent COVID-19. Source material: peripheral blood. Here the CDR3 DNA reads TGTGCCAGCAGTGAAGCTCCTGCGGCCACTGAAGCTTTCTTT. It specifies CASSEAPAATEAFF.